Each of the 2 T cell receptor beta chains below was sequenced from the same sample in a study of vaccination effects on CD4 cells after COVID-19. The culture ran for about eleven days before CD4+ T cells were isolated. Of the BNT162b2 and mRNA-1273 vaccines, participants received two doses of one or the other. The method was immunoSEQ multiplex PCR; TCRdb's version includes in-frame clones alone and lacks a portion of them. Of 66,000 or so clones listed, around two thirds are singletons. Their antigen targets remain unknown. The input for sequencing was CD4+ T cells from PBMCs cultured without peptide, taken after COVID-19 vaccination. The source is a human donor who received a COVID-19 vaccine.

The rearrangement links TRBV5-6 to TRBJ2-7; D remains ambiguous. The CDR3 contains 14 residues. The V and J ends lost 1 base and 1 base respectively, with 9 bases between them. Germline V gene data show CDR1 as SGHDT and CDR2 as YYEEEE. CDR3 amino acids: CASSLYFGSYEQYV. CDR3 in DNA: TGTGCCAGCAGCTTGTACTTTGGGTCCTACGAGCAGTACGTC.

As concerns this clone: The sample contains more than one DNA sequence encoding this CDR3. J is TRBJ1-6 and V is TRBV12-3 or TRBV12-4; D is uncertain. V was clipped by 1 base and J by 7 bases, with 5 bases between them. The CDR3 spans 13 residues. As DNA, the CDR3 is TGTGCCAGCAGTTTAGGAGGGAATTCACCCCTCCACTTT. Translated: CASSLGGNSPLHF.